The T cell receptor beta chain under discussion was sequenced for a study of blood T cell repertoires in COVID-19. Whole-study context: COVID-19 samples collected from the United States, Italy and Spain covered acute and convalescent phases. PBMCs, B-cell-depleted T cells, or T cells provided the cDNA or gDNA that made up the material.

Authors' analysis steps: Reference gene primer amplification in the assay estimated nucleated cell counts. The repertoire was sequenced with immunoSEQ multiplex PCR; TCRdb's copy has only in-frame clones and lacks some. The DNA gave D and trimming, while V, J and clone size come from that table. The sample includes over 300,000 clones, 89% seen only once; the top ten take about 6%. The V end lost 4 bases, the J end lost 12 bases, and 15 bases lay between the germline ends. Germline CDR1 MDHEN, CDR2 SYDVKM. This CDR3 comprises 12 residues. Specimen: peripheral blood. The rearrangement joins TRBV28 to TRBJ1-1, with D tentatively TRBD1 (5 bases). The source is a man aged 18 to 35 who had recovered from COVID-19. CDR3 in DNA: TGTGCCAGCAGTTCTCAGGGACTTAGGACTTTCTTT. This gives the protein CASSSQGLRTFF.